Following are 5 T cell receptor beta chains from one sample sequenced in a study of blood T cell repertoires in COVID-19. The table came from immunoSEQ multiplex PCR; TCRdb's copy has only in-frame clones and leaves some out. The table shows some 78,000 clones, with roughly nine tenths occurring only once. Specimen: peripheral blood. These receptors were taken from a woman older than 75 with active or convalescent COVID-19.

The chain employs TRBV7-8 and TRBJ2-5, with TRBD2 matching 7 bases. This CDR3 has 16 residues. J lost 4 bases, V lost 5 bases, and 13 bases had no gene match. Germline values: CDR1 SGHVS, CDR2 FQNEAQ. CDR3 sequence reads: CASSPPRASGGETQYF. DNA for the CDR3: TGTGCCAGCAGCCCTCCCCGGGCTAGCGGTGGAGAGACCCAGTACTTC.

The chain joins TRBV5-1 to TRBJ2-3, with 7 positions matching TRBD2. CDR1 SGHRS and CDR2 YFSETQ come from the germline V gene. The CDR3 has 17 amino acids. V lost 1 base, J lost 0 bases, and 8 bases stayed unmatched. CDR3 residues: CASSLSLAAASTDTQYF. The CDR3 DNA is TGCGCCAGCAGCTTGTCCCTAGCGGCCGCTAGCACAGATACGCAGTATTTT.

This clone was observed once. The chain carries TRBV6-5 and TRBJ2-7; 8 positions match TRBD2. Germline loops: CDR1 MNHEY, CDR2 SVGAGI. This CDR3 spans 14 amino acids. V was clipped by 5 bases and J by 7 bases; unmatched bases: 10. The CDR3 protein is CASSLAGLRGEQYF. Here the CDR3 DNA reads TGTGCCAGCAGTCTAGCGGGCTTACGGGGGGAGCAGTACTTC.

This clone has just one count. The chain uses TRBV5-5 and TRBJ2-5; D might be TRBD1 (6 bases). Germline values: CDR1 SGHKS, CDR2 YYEKEE (reference sequence). The CDR3 runs to 14 residues. V dropped 3 bases and J dropped 2 bases, with 11 bases sitting between them. The CDR3 region has the DNA TGTGCCAGCAGCTCGGCAGGGGTACAAGAGACCCAGTACTTC. This sequence encodes CASSSAGVQETQYF. Together with reference TRBV5-5 and TRBJ2-5, the CDR3 gives the full variable domain: DAGVTQSPTHLIKTRGQQVTLRCSPISGHKSVSWYQQVLGQGPQFIFQYYEKEERGRGNFPDRFSARQFPNYSSELNVNALLLGDSALYLCASSSAGVQETQYFGPGTRLLVL.

The chain has TRBV7-9 and TRBJ2-7; TRBD1 matches at 8 bases. Germline-derived CDR1 and CDR2 are SEHNR and FQNEAQ (reference sequence). This CDR3 is 14 amino acids long. J was trimmed by 3 bases and V by 5 bases; bases with no gene match: 6. In nucleotides, the CDR3 is TGTGCCAGCAGCAGATGGACAGGGAACTACGAGCAGTACTTC. Translating it yields CASSRWTGNYEQYF.